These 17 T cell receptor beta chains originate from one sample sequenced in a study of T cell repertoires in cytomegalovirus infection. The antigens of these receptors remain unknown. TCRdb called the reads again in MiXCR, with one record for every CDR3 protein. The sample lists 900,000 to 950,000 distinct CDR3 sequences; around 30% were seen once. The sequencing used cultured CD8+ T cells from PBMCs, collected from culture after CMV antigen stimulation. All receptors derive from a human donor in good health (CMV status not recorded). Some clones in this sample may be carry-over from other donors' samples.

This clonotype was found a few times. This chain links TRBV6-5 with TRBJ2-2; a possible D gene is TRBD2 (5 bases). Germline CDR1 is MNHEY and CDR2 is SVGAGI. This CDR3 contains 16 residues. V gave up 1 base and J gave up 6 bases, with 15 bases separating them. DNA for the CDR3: TGTGCCAGCAGTTACTTCGGACTCGAGTTGGCCGGGGAGCTGTTTTTT. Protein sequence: CASSYFGLELAGELFF.

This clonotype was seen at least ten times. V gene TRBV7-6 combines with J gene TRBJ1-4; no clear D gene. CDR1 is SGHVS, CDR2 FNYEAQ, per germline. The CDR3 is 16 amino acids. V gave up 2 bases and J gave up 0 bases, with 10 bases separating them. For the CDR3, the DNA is TGTGCCAGCAGCTTACGTCTGGTTGCAACTAATGAAAAACTGTTTTTT. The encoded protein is CASSLRLVATNEKLFF.

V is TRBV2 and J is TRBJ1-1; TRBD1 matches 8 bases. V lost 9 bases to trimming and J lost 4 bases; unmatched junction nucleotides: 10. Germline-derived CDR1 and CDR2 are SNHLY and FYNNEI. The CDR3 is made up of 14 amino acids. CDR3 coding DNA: TGTGCCAGGACGAGACAGGGGCTGAGCACTGAAGCTTTCTTT. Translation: CARTRQGLSTEAFF.

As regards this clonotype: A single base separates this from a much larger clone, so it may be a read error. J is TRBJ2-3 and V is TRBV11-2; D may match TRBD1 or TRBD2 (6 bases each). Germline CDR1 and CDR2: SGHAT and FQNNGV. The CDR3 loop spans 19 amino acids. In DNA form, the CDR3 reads TGTACCAGCAGCTCTTGGACAATCCGGGCGGCGGGACACACAGATACGCAGTATTTT. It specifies CTSSSWTIRAAGHTDTQYF.

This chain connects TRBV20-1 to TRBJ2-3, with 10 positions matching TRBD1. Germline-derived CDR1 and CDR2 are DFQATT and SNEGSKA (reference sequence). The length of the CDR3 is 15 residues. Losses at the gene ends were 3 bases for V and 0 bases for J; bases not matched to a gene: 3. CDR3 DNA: TGCAGTGCTAGTGGGACAGGGGCTAGCACAGATACGCAGTATTTT. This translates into CSASGTGASTDTQYF.

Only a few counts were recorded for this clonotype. The CDR3 region has the DNA TGTGCCAGCAGCCAAGTTCGGGGGTTTAGCGGGGTTCCACAAGAGACCCAGTACTTC. Its protein product is CASSQVRGFSGVPQETQYF. The chain joins TRBV4-2 to TRBJ2-5, with 8 bases aligning to TRBD2. The germline CDR1 and CDR2 sequences are LGHNA and YNFKEQ. The CDR3 loop spans 19 amino acids. The ends lost 1 base at V and 2 bases at J; junction bases unmatched: 15.

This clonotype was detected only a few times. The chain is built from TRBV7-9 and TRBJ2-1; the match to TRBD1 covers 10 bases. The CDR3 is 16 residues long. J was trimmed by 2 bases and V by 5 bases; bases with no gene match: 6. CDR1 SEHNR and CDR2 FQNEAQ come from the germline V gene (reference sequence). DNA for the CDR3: TGTGCCAGCAGCCCCCGACAGGGGGCGACCTACAATGAGCAGTTCTTC. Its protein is CASSPRQGATYNEQFF.

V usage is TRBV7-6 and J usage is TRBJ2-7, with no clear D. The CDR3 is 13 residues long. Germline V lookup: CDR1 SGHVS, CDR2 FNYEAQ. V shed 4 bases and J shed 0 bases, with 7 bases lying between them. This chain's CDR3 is CASSSDPSYEQYV. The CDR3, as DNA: TGTGCCAGCAGCTCGGACCCCTCCTACGAGCAGTACGTC.

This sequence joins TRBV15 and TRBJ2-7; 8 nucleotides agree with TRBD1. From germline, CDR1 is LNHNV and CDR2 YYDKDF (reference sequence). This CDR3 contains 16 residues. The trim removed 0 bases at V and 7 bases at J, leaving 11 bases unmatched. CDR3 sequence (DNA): TGTGCCACCAGCAGAGATGAAGCAGGGGGCAGGTATGAGCAGTACTTC. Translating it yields CATSRDEAGGRYEQYF.

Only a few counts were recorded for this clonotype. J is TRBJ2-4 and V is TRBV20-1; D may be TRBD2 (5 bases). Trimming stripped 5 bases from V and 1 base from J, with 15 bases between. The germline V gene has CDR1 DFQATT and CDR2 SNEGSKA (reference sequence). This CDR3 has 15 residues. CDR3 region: CSAPRGREAKNIQYF. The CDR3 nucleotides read TGCAGTGCTCCCCGGGGTAGAGAGGCCAAAAACATTCAGTACTTC.

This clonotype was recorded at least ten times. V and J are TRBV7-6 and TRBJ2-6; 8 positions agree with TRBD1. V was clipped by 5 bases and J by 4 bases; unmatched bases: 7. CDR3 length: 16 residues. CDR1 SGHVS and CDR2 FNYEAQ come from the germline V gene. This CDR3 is CASSRTGLAGANVLTF. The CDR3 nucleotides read TGTGCCAGCAGCAGGACAGGGCTCGCCGGGGCCAACGTCCTGACTTTC.

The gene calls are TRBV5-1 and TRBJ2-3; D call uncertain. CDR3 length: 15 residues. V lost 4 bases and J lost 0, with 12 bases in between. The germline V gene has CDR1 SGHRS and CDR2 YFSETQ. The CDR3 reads CASSQDRHSTDTQYF. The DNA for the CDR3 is TGCGCCAGCAGCCAGGACCGCCATAGCACAGATACGCAGTATTTT.

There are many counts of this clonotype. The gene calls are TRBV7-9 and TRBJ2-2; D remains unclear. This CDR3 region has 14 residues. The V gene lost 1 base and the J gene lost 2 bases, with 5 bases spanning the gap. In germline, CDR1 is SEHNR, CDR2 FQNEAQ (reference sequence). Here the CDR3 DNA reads TGTGCCAGCAGCTTAGACAGAAACACCGGGGAGCTGTTTTTT. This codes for CASSLDRNTGELFF. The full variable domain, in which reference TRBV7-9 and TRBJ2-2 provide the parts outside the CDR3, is DTGVSQNPRHKITKRGQNVTFRCDPISEHNRLYWYRQTLGQGPEFLTYFQNEAQLEKSRLLSDRFSAERPKGSFSTLEIQRTEQGDSAMYLCASSLDRNTGELFFGEGSRLTVL.

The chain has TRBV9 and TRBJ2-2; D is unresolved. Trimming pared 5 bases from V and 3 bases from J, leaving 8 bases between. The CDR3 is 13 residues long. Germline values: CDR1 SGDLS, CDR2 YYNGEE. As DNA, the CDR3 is TGTGCCAGCAGGGATCAGGACACCGGGGAGCTGTTTTTT. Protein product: CASRDQDTGELFF.

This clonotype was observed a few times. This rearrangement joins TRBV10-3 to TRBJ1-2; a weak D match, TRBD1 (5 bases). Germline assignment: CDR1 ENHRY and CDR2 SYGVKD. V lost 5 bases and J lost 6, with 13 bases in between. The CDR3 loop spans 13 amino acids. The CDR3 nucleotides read TGTGCCATCAGTCTGATCCGGGACCATGGCTACACCTTC. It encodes CAISLIRDHGYTF.

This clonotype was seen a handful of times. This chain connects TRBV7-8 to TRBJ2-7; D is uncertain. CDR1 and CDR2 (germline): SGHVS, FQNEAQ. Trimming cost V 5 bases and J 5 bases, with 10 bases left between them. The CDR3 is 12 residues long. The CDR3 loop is CASSPTAHEQYF. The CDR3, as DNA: TGTGCCAGCAGCCCAACGGCACACGAGCAGTACTTC.

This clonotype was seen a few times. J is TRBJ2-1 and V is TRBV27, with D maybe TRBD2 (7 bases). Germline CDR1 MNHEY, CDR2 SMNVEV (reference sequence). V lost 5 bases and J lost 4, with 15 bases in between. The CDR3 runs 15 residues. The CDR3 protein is CASSPGGPRYNEQFF. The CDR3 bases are TGTGCCAGCAGTCCGGGGGGCCCTCGATACAATGAGCAGTTCTTC.